These 27 T cell receptor beta chains came from one sample sequenced in a study of T cell responses to AZD1222 COVID-19 vaccine. Profiling relied on immunoSEQ multiplex PCR, and the TCRdb table lists in-frame clones only, not all of them. Of approximately 110,000 clones in the sample, around 87% were seen once. Material: peripheral blood, obtained on day 0 of AZD1222 vaccination. The receptors shown here come from an adult in good health.

The chain recombines TRBV7-9 with TRBJ2-5; D may be TRBD2 (6 bases). From germline, CDR1 is SEHNR and CDR2 FQNEAQ (reference sequence). V gave up 5 bases and J gave up 3 bases, with 13 bases separating them. This CDR3 region has 14 residues. The CDR3 protein is CASSPPTGEETQYF. CDR3 sequence (DNA): TGTGCCAGCAGCCCGCCTACGGGAGAAGAGACCCAGTACTTC.

V is TRBV10-2 and J is TRBJ1-2; D unclear. Germline-derived CDR1 and CDR2 are WSHSY and SAAADI. CDR3 size: 13 residues. Trimming cost V 6 bases and J 7 bases, with 15 bases left between them. In nucleotides, the CDR3 is TGCGCCAGCAGCCCCACTATGTGGTCTGGCTACACCTTC. Protein sequence: CASSPTMWSGYTF.

The chain has TRBV14 and TRBJ1-6; D is unresolved. Germline V gene lookup returns CDR1 SGHDN and CDR2 FVKESK. This CDR3 has 14 residues. The germline V and J ends were trimmed by 8 bases and 6 bases, with 14 bases remaining between them. CDR3 loop: CASSVDWPNSPLHF. In nucleotides, the CDR3 is TGTGCCAGCTCGGTGGACTGGCCTAATTCACCCCTCCACTTT.

This clone was seen just once. The V call is TRBV5-6, the J call TRBJ2-3; weak D call: TRBD2 (6 bases). CDR1 is SGHDT, CDR2 YYEEEE, per germline. V lost 4 bases and J 4 bases, leaving 13 bases between the germline ends. The CDR3 runs 14 residues. CDR3 region: CASSRRTGADTQYF. The CDR3 coding sequence is TGTGCCAGCAGCCGAAGAACGGGGGCAGATACGCAGTATTTT.

The chain combines TRBV6-2 or TRBV6-3 with TRBJ2-7; 12 bases are a match to TRBD2. CDR1 and CDR2 from the germline V gene are MNHEY and SVGEGT. J gave up 0 bases and V 2 bases, and 5 bases lay outside the gene matches. The CDR3 totals 17 residues. The CDR3 DNA follows: TGTGCCAGCAGTTACCGGACTAGCGGGATCAGCTCCTACGAGCAGTACTTC. Translated: CASSYRTSGISSYEQYF.

The chain links TRBV7-9 to TRBJ1-1; D perhaps matches TRBD1 (6 bases). Germline CDR1 reads SEHNR; CDR2 reads FQNEAQ (reference sequence). Trimming pared 8 bases from V and 2 bases from J, leaving 18 bases between. CDR3 length equals 15 residues. CDR3 sequence (DNA): TGTGCCAGCTCTCATTCGGACAGTAGCAACACTGAAGCTTTCTTT. It translates to CASSHSDSSNTEAFF.

This chain links TRBV7-6 with TRBJ2-7; D gene ambiguous. Germline values: CDR1 SGHVS, CDR2 FNYEAQ. V lost 5 bases and J lost 2, with 13 bases in between. The CDR3 is made up of 14 amino acids. The CDR3 bases are TGTGCCAGCAGCAACCCCGGCAGAACCTACGAGCAGTACTTC. Its translation: CASSNPGRTYEQYF.

This rearrangement joins TRBV18 to TRBJ1-5; tentatively, D is TRBD1 (5 bases). Germline V gene sequence: CDR1 KGHSH, CDR2 LQKENI. The V gene lost 0 bases and the J gene lost 4 bases, with 10 bases spanning the gap. This CDR3 is 15 amino acids long. The CDR3 sequence is CASSPPGDRNQPQHF. The CDR3 DNA follows: TGTGCCAGCTCACCACCGGGAGACAGAAATCAGCCCCAGCATTTT.

The chain joins TRBV23-1 to TRBJ1-2; 8 nucleotides agree with TRBD1. TRBV23-1 is classed as an ORF, of uncertain function. The V and J ends lost 0 bases and 6 bases, in that order; junction bases with no gene match: 3. This CDR3 has 14 amino acids. CDR3 region: CASSQSAGGHGYTF. The CDR3 DNA is TGCGCCAGCAGTCAATCGGCAGGGGGCCATGGCTACACCTTC.

V usage is TRBV6-2 or TRBV6-3 and J usage is TRBJ2-1; 14 bases match TRBD2. The CDR3 contains 14 residues. V dropped 5 bases and J dropped 6; count of bases not matched to a gene: 0. The germline V gene encodes CDR1 MNHEY and CDR2 SVGEGT. Written as DNA, the CDR3 is TGTGCCAGCAGTGGACTAGCGGGGGGCAATGAGCAGTTCTTC. Its protein product is CASSGLAGGNEQFF.

The CDR3 DNA is TGTGCCAGCAGCAAACCGGGACAGGCAATCTACGAGCAGTACTTC. The encoded protein is CASSKPGQAIYEQYF. V and J are TRBV11-2 and TRBJ2-7; 8 bases map to TRBD1. The germline V gene encodes CDR1 SGHAT and CDR2 FQNNGV. The CDR3 is 15 residues long. Losses at the gene ends were 5 bases for V and 3 bases for J; bases not matched to a gene: 9.

This chain uses TRBV28 with TRBJ1-2, with 10 bases fitting TRBD1. CDR3 size: 16 residues. The junction had 10 bases not matched to a gene; V was cut back by 4 bases and J by 5 bases. Germline V gives CDR1 MDHEN, CDR2 SYDVKM. The CDR3 bases are TGTGCCAGCAGTTACTCCCTAAGGACAGGGGGGTATGGCTACACCTTC. Protein sequence: CASSYSLRTGGYGYTF.

This clone was found once. The CDR3 here is CASSSGTNPYNSPLHF. The CDR3 coding sequence is TGTGCCAGCAGCTCGGGGACGAACCCGTATAATTCACCCCTCCACTTT. The chain uses TRBV7-2 and TRBJ1-6, with D possibly being TRBD1 (5 bases). The V end lost 4 bases, the J end lost 4 bases, and 14 bases lay between the germline ends. The length of the CDR3 is 16 residues. Germline values: CDR1 SGHTA, CDR2 FQGNSA.

J is TRBJ2-1 and V is TRBV28; D remains ambiguous. The CDR3 extends over 13 amino acids. Germline lookup yields CDR1 MDHEN and CDR2 SYDVKM. Trimming took off 4 bases at V and 5 bases at J, with 9 bases between the two ends. The CDR3 sequence: CASSSPQDNEQFF. The CDR3 DNA sequence: TGTGCCAGCAGTTCGCCCCAGGACAATGAGCAGTTCTTC.

This clone was observed a few times. This chain joins TRBV20-1 and TRBJ2-7; TRBD1 aligns across 11 bases. The germline CDR1 and CDR2 sequences are DFQATT and SNEGSKA (reference sequence). V lost 3 bases, J lost 6 bases, and 13 bases stayed unmatched. The CDR3 extends over 16 amino acids. CDR3 in amino acids: CSASVPRRDRGGEQYF. The CDR3 region has the DNA TGCAGTGCTAGTGTCCCCCGCCGGGACAGGGGGGGCGAGCAGTACTTC.

The rearrangement joins TRBV10-2 to TRBJ2-7; D ambiguous. Germline V gives CDR1 WSHSY, CDR2 SAAADI. V lost 5 bases and J lost 0, with 14 bases in between. CDR3 length equals 15 residues. CDR3 DNA sequence: TGCGCCAGCAGTTTCGGCTTTGTGGGCTCCTACGAGCAGTACTTC. Translating it yields CASSFGFVGSYEQYF.

J is TRBJ2-3 and V is TRBV5-6; D gene uncertain. Trimming removed 4 bases from V and 3 bases from J, with 6 bases in between. Germline CDR1 is SGHDT and CDR2 is YYEEEE. This CDR3 is built from 12 residues. The DNA for the CDR3 is TGTGCCAGCAGCACTGGAACAGATACGCAGTATTTT. Translated, it gives CASSTGTDTQYF.

The chain is built from TRBV2 and TRBJ1-1; 7 bases are a match to TRBD1. Losses at the gene ends were 3 bases for V and 5 bases for J; bases not matched to a gene: 6. CDR3 length: 14 amino acids. Germline V gene sequence: CDR1 SNHLY, CDR2 FYNNEI. CDR3 DNA sequence: TGTGCCAGCAGTGACAAGACAGGGAGAACTGAAGCTTTCTTT. This sequence encodes CASSDKTGRTEAFF.

This clone has just one count. The chain joins TRBV24-1 to TRBJ1-4; TRBD1 aligns across 11 bases. The J segment lost 7 bases and the V segment lost 4 bases, leaving 7 bases of the junction unmatched. The CDR3 length is 16 residues. Germline CDR1 KGHDR, CDR2 SFDVKD. The CDR3 here is CATSEIRTGGSEKLFF. The CDR3, as DNA: TGTGCCACCAGTGAAATTCGGACAGGGGGCTCTGAAAAACTGTTTTTT.

The chain carries TRBV5-4 and TRBJ2-1; tentatively, D is TRBD2 (5 bases). Trimming took off 4 bases at V and 5 bases at J, with 16 bases between the two ends. The CDR3 sequence is 15 residues long. Germline CDR1 reads SGHNT; CDR2 reads YYREEE (reference sequence). CDR3 bases: TGTGCCAGCAGCGGAGGTAAGACCGGGAACAATGAGCAGTTCTTC. It codes for CASSGGKTGNNEQFF.

This chain connects TRBV7-2 to TRBJ1-6; possibly TRBD1 for D (6 bases). Trimming left V 2 bases short and J 2 bases short, with 7 bases between. The CDR3 covers 15 residues. Germline loops: CDR1 SGHTA, CDR2 FQGNSA. CDR3 bases: TGTGCCAGCAGCTTATCAGGGGCCTATAATTCACCCCTCCACTTT. It translates to CASSLSGAYNSPLHF.

The chain uses TRBV29-1 and TRBJ2-1; 8 bases are a match to TRBD1. V lost 5 bases, J lost 6 bases, and 9 bases stayed unmatched. The CDR3 length is 14 residues. CDR1 is SQVTM, CDR2 ANQGSEA, per germline. The DNA of the CDR3 is TGCAGCGTTCGAAACGACAGGGGCGGCAATGAGCAGTTCTTC. It translates to CSVRNDRGGNEQFF.

The V gene is TRBV24-1, the J gene TRBJ1-2; unclear D gene. The germline V gene encodes CDR1 KGHDR and CDR2 SFDVKD. CDR3 length equals 12 residues. The ends were cut back, 1 base at V and 6 bases at J, with 5 bases in the middle. CDR3 DNA sequence: TGTGCCACCAGTGATTTTATGGATGGCTACACCTTC. This codes for CATSDFMDGYTF.

This sequence joins TRBV10-3 and TRBJ2-3; perhaps TRBD1 as D (6 bases). V lost 9 bases to trimming and J lost 2 bases, with 24 bases between them. Germline values: CDR1 ENHRY, CDR2 SYGVKD. The CDR3 runs 17 residues. The CDR3 spells CAIGVGASGTDTDTQYF. CDR3 nucleotides: TGTGCCATAGGCGTGGGGGCGTCGGGCACCGACACAGATACGCAGTATTTT.

The rearrangement joins TRBV4-2 to TRBJ2-7; TRBD2 aligns across 10 bases. The V gene end was trimmed by 1 base and the J gene end by 7 bases; junction bases not matched to a gene: 4. The CDR3 totals 14 residues. The germline V gene encodes CDR1 LGHNA and CDR2 YNFKEQ. CDR3 residues: CASSQGLAGVEQYF. The CDR3, as DNA: TGTGCCAGCAGCCAAGGTCTAGCGGGAGTAGAGCAGTACTTC.

The rearrangement uses TRBV9 and TRBJ1-2; D not certain. Trimming pared 0 bases from V and 1 base from J, leaving 13 bases between. This CDR3 has 16 amino acids. The germline V gene encodes CDR1 SGDLS and CDR2 YYNGEE. CDR3: CASSVEPVAGNYGYTF. The CDR3 DNA is TGTGCCAGCAGCGTAGAACCGGTTGCGGGTAACTATGGCTACACCTTC.

The chain employs TRBV5-3 and TRBJ1-3; no firm D call. TRBV5-3 is an ORF, with its function uncertain. The CDR3 is 16 amino acids. Deletions cut 6 bases from V and 2 bases from J, with 18 bases between. In DNA form, the CDR3 reads TGTGCCAGAATCAGACGCTACTGCAAGCCTGGAAACACCATATATTTT. Protein sequence: CARIRRYCKPGNTIYF.